This T cell receptor beta chain was identified during a study of PD-L1 blockade in urothelial cancer. Measured with immunoSEQ multiplex PCR; TCRdb has only the in-frame clones, and not every one. The table shows tens of thousands of clones, with less than 90% occurring only once. The V gene's germline CDR1 is SGHAT and CDR2 FQNNGV. Unmatched junction bases numbered 12, after V lost 5 bases and J lost 3 bases. This CDR3 is built from 16 residues. This clone was counted a few times. V is TRBV11-2 and J is TRBJ1-1; TRBD1 aligns across 7 bases. The receptor was derived from a man in his 70s with urothelial cancer. This sample comprised PBMCs, obtained around atezolizumab (anti-PD-L1) treatment. CDR3 coding DNA: TGTGCCAGCAGCCCTAGACAGGGCCGGAGGGACACTGAAGCTTTCTTT. Translating it yields CASSPRQGRRDTEAFF.